This TCR beta chain appears in the sequencing data of a study of blood T cells in healthy people across ages. The V gene's germline CDR1 is MNHNS and CDR2 SASEGT. The V end lost 4 bases, the J end lost 4 bases, and 13 bases lay between the germline ends. The CDR3 spans 14 residues. Then a second PCR, running roughly 7 to 11 cycles, was carried out with a sample-barcoded 5' primer and a J-beta primer mix. TCRdb reprocessed the 5' RACE reads with MiXCR, giving one entry per CDR3 protein. The sample lists roughly 730,000 distinct CDR3 sequences; about 61% were seen once. This TCR derives from a man aged 40-49 years in good health. The chain carries TRBV6-1 and TRBJ1-2; D possibly corresponds to TRBD1 (6 bases). The sample consisted of blood. The CDR3 spells CASSAQGYGYGYTF. CDR3 nucleotide sequence: TGTGCCAGCAGTGCACAGGGTTATGGCTATGGCTACACCTTC.